Presented here are 25 T cell receptor beta chains from one specimen sequenced in a study of beta chain features in type 1 diabetes. The study's findings and limits: Type 1 diabetes patients had TCRB CDR3s that were shorter (moderately but significantly so) in all four CD4+ subsets.

These receptors have no identified antigens. The investigators reverse transcribed all of the isolated RNA, so they sequenced expressed TCRB transcripts. Assay used: immunoSEQ multiplex PCR; TCRdb lists only in-frame clones, some missing. Here the sample spans about 160,000 clones, 7.5% to 9.5% being singletons. The sequenced sample consisted of central memory CD4+ T cells from blood. The receptors originated from a woman between 18 and 29 years old with type 1 diabetes.

The sample holds a few counts of this clone. The V gene is TRBV11-2, the J gene TRBJ2-3, with 8 nucleotides matching TRBD1. V lost 5 bases and J lost 8; bases outside the gene matches: 6. The CDR3 is 13 residues long. Germline V gene lookup returns CDR1 SGHAT and CDR2 FQNNGV. The CDR3 nucleotides read TGTGCCAGCAGCACAGGCCAGGGGGCTACGCAGTATTTT. It encodes CASSTGQGATQYF.

This clone was recorded a few times. For the CDR3, the DNA is TGTGCCAAGAGGGCGACTAGCACAGATACGCAGTATTTT. Amino acids: CAKRATSTDTQYF. This chain links TRBV2 with TRBJ2-3; a possible D gene is TRBD2 (5 bases). The CDR3 spans 13 residues. V was pared by 10 bases and J by 0 bases, with 11 bases between. Germline CDR1 reads SNHLY; CDR2 reads FYNNEI. Full variable domain (missing parts from reference TRBV2 and TRBJ2-3): EPEVTQTPSHQVTQMGQEVILRCVPISNHLYFYWYRQILGQKVEFLVSFYNNEISEKSEIFDDQFSVERPDGSNFTLKIRSTKLEDSAMYFCAKRATSTDTQYFGPGTRLTVL.

The J gene is TRBJ2-7, the V gene TRBV4-3, with TRBD1 matching over 8 bases. CDR3 length: 15 amino acids. From germline, CDR1 is LGHNA and CDR2 YSLEER. V was pared by 5 bases and J by 1 base, with 7 bases of the junction left unmatched. This chain's CDR3 is CASSYDRGDSYEQYF. Written as DNA, the CDR3 is TGCGCCAGCAGCTATGACAGGGGAGATTCCTACGAGCAGTACTTC.

This clone was seen more than once but under ten times. The V and J genes are TRBV9 and TRBJ2-1; 10 bases are a match to TRBD2. The length of the CDR3 is 15 residues. Germline CDR1 reads SGDLS; CDR2 reads YYNGEE. After removal of 0 bases from V and 5 bases from J, the junction contained 2 bases not matched to a gene. CDR3 DNA: TGTGCCAGCAGCGTAGACCTAGCGGGAGACAATGAGCAGTTCTTC. This gives the protein CASSVDLAGDNEQFF.

This clone was counted only a few times. The chain carries TRBV7-3 and TRBJ2-6; 7 bases map to TRBD1. The CDR3 spans 17 residues. Trimming took 5 bases from V and 0 from J; bases not matched to a gene: 7. Germline values: CDR1 SGHTA, CDR2 FQGTGA. CDR3: CASSPTGSRSGANVLTF. In DNA form, the CDR3 reads TGTGCCAGCAGCCCGACAGGGTCCCGCTCTGGGGCCAACGTCCTGACTTTC. Full variable domain (rest looked up from reference TRBV7-3 and TRBJ2-6): GAGVSQTPSNKVTEKGKYVELRCDPISGHTALYWYRQSLGQGPEFLIYFQGTGAADDSGLPNDRFFAVRPEGSVSTLKIQRTERGDSAVYLCASSPTGSRSGANVLTFGAGSRLTVL.

The chain links TRBV7-2 to TRBJ2-7, with a weak D call TRBD2 (5 bases). V lost 5 bases to trimming and J lost 9 bases, with 14 bases between them. Per germline, CDR1 SGHTA and CDR2 FQGNSA. The CDR3 length is 12 residues. The CDR3 spells CASSLPGMRQYF. The CDR3 nucleotides are TGTGCCAGCAGCCTTCCCGGGATGAGGCAGTACTTC.

Here the CDR3 DNA reads TGTGCCAGCAGCGTACAGACAGGGACGAAAACTGAAGCTTTCTTT. Protein sequence: CASSVQTGTKTEAFF. The chain employs TRBV7-3 and TRBJ1-1, with TRBD1 matching over 7 bases. The CDR3 is 15 amino acids. The V gene's germline CDR1 is SGHTA and CDR2 FQGTGA. The V gene end was trimmed by 5 bases and the J gene end by 5 bases; junction bases not matched to a gene: 11. Using reference TRBV7-3 and TRBJ1-1 for the parts outside the CDR3, the full variable domain is GAGVSQTPSNKVTEKGKYVELRCDPISGHTALYWYRQSLGQGPEFLIYFQGTGAADDSGLPNDRFFAVRPEGSVSTLKIQRTERGDSAVYLCASSVQTGTKTEAFFGQGTRLTVV.

This clone appeared a few times. This chain joins TRBV11-2 and TRBJ1-1; TRBD1 aligns across 8 bases. Germline lookup yields CDR1 SGHAT and CDR2 FQNNGV. The CDR3 runs to 17 residues. Germline trimming cut 1 base from V and 8 bases from J; bases unmatched to any gene: 15. The CDR3: CASSLAVGQVTQREAFF. Here the CDR3 DNA reads TGTGCCAGCAGCTTAGCGGTGGGACAGGTAACCCAGCGCGAAGCTTTCTTT.

This clone was seen a few times. The chain couples TRBV5-1 to TRBJ2-1, with D possibly TRBD2 on 5 matching bases. CDR1 SGHRS and CDR2 YFSETQ come from the germline V gene. The CDR3 is 17 amino acids. Trimming removed 0 bases from V and 5 bases from J, with 18 bases in between. The CDR3 sequence is CASSLDGSTIPHNEQFF. The CDR3 nucleotides are TGCGCCAGCAGCTTGGATGGGTCGACTATTCCACACAATGAGCAGTTCTTC.

The sample holds a few counts of this clone. The chain recombines TRBV7-9 with TRBJ2-1; 8 nucleotides line up with TRBD2. The germline V gene encodes CDR1 SEHNR and CDR2 FQNEAQ (reference sequence). V shed 1 base and J 6 bases; nucleotides not matched to a gene: 8. This CDR3 region has 16 residues. The CDR3 is CASSLEGSGAFNEQFF. CDR3 nucleotides: TGTGCCAGCAGCTTAGAAGGTAGCGGGGCCTTCAATGAGCAGTTCTTC.

There are a few counts of this clone. The genes are TRBV28 and TRBJ1-2, with a tentative D call TRBD1 (5 bases). The V and J ends lost 8 bases and 0 bases respectively, with 7 bases between them. CDR3 length equals 12 residues. Germline assignment: CDR1 MDHEN and CDR2 SYDVKM. The chain's CDR3 is CASATANYGYTF. CDR3 nucleotide sequence: TGTGCCAGCGCGACAGCTAACTATGGCTACACCTTC.

The sample holds a few counts of this clone. The chain employs TRBV7-8 and TRBJ1-5, with 7 nucleotides matching TRBD1. Germline CDR1 is SGHVS and CDR2 is FQNEAQ. This CDR3 has 16 residues. With V trimmed by 5 bases and J by 2 bases, 9 bases remained unmatched. The CDR3 DNA reads as TGTGCCAGCAGCGTAGACAGGGAGTATGGCAATCAGCCCCAGCATTTT. It is translated as CASSVDREYGNQPQHF.

This clone showed up just a few times. The V call is TRBV7-2, the J call TRBJ2-3; no clear D. V gave up 3 bases and J gave up 2 bases, with 3 bases separating them. This CDR3 contains 12 residues. CDR1 and CDR2 from the germline V gene are SGHTA and FQGNSA. CDR3 nucleotide sequence: TGTGCCAGCAGCTTCCTCACAGATACGCAGTATTTT. Translation: CASSFLTDTQYF.

The chain recombines TRBV7-2 with TRBJ2-1, with 11 bases fitting TRBD2. Germline lookup yields CDR1 SGHTA and CDR2 FQGNSA. The J segment lost 4 bases and the V segment lost 5 bases, leaving 4 bases of the junction unmatched. CDR3 length equals 15 residues. CDR3 nucleotide sequence: TGTGCCAGCAGCGCTAGCGGGGGGTTTTACAATGAGCAGTTCTTC. Amino acids: CASSASGGFYNEQFF.

The J gene is TRBJ1-2, the V gene TRBV29-1, with 7 bases lining up with TRBD1. The CDR3 covers 13 residues. The V gene's germline CDR1 is SQVTM and CDR2 ANQGSEA. With V trimmed by 7 bases and J by 2 bases, 7 bases remained unmatched. The CDR3 DNA is TGCAGCGCCGCAGGGGGGCTAAACTATGGCTACACCTTC. It encodes CSAAGGLNYGYTF.

This chain joins TRBV7-3 and TRBJ2-3; 8 positions match TRBD2. Germline CDR1 and CDR2: SGHTA and FQGTGA. This CDR3 is built from 15 residues. Losses at the gene ends were 3 bases for V and 4 bases for J; bases not matched to a gene: 6. CDR3 sequence (DNA): TGTGCCAGCAGCTTTGGGGACGGGAGGGCAGATACGCAGTATTTT. It codes for CASSFGDGRADTQYF.

The chain is built from TRBV9 and TRBJ2-2, with 10 bases lining up with TRBD2. Germline V lookup: CDR1 SGDLS, CDR2 YYNGEE. J gave up 4 bases and V 4 bases, and 7 bases lay outside the gene matches. The CDR3 contains 16 residues. This CDR3 is CASSTSGRAVTGELFF. The CDR3 nucleotides read TGTGCCAGCAGCACCAGCGGGAGGGCCGTCACCGGGGAGCTGTTTTTT.

A few counts support this clone. V gene TRBV29-1 combines with J gene TRBJ2-7, with D perhaps matching TRBD1 (6 bases). CDR3 length: 13 residues. V was cut by 3 bases and J by 8 bases, with 17 bases left in between. The germline V gene has CDR1 SQVTM and CDR2 ANQGSEA. In nucleotides, the CDR3 is TGCAGCGTTGAGAGAAACAGGGAAGATAAGCAGTACTTC. Encoded protein: CSVERNREDKQYF.

In this sample, this clone turned up a few times. At one end, the junction sequence differs from germline, possibly due to a read error. The chain has TRBV11-2 and TRBJ2-5; 10 bases fit TRBD1. In germline, CDR1 is SGHAT, CDR2 FQNNGV. There are 17 residues in the CDR3. The CDR3 DNA reads TGCGCCAGCAGCCACGAGGTGGACAGGGGGTACCAAGAGACCCAGTACTTC. Translating it yields CASSHEVDRGYQETQYF.

This clone has a handful of counts. J is TRBJ2-7 and V is TRBV12-2; the DNA was not used to check the table's D call, TRBD1. TRBV12-2 is a pseudogene segment. This CDR3 contains 16 residues. The DNA for the CDR3 is TGTGCAAGTCGCTTAGATGGACAGGGGCCCTCCTACGAGCAGTACTTC. Its translation is CASRLDGQGPSYEQYF.

This chain links TRBV5-4 with TRBJ2-3; 9 nucleotides line up with TRBD2. The CDR3 is 16 amino acids. V lost 4 bases to trimming and J lost 4 bases; unmatched junction nucleotides: 10. Germline V gene data show CDR1 as SGHNT and CDR2 as YYREEE (reference sequence). Here the CDR3 DNA reads TGTGCCAGCAGCCCCCTTAGCGGGAGTGGGGCAGATACGCAGTATTTT. Amino acid sequence: CASSPLSGSGADTQYF.

This clone was picked up a small number of times. V usage is TRBV6-1 and J usage is TRBJ2-1; D ambiguous. Trimming stripped 10 bases from V and 0 bases from J, with 7 bases between. There are 12 residues in the CDR3. CDR1 and CDR2 from the germline V gene are MNHNS and SASEGT. This CDR3 is CATSSSYNEQFF. The CDR3 DNA reads TGTGCCACCTCGAGCTCCTACAATGAGCAGTTCTTC.

J is TRBJ2-1 and V is TRBV7-6, with a tentative D call TRBD1 (5 bases). The germline V gene has CDR1 SGHVS and CDR2 FNYEAQ. There are 15 residues in the CDR3. Trimming removed 3 bases from V and 9 bases from J, with 18 bases in between. DNA for the CDR3: TGTGCCAGCAGCTTGACCGGCCAGGGTGGTACTGAGCAGTTCTTC. This sequence encodes CASSLTGQGGTEQFF.

This clone has a handful of counts. This rearrangement joins TRBV7-2 to TRBJ2-7; 8 nucleotides agree with TRBD2. The CDR3 is 15 amino acids. V was clipped by 1 base and J by 5 bases; unmatched bases: 7. Germline V gene data show CDR1 as SGHTA and CDR2 as FQGNSA. The DNA of the CDR3 is TGTGCCAGCAGCTTAGAGAGGGGACTAGAGAACGAGCAGTACTTC. Encoded protein: CASSLERGLENEQYF.

The rearrangement joins TRBV7-8 to TRBJ2-1; tentative D call: TRBD1 (6 bases). V lost 1 base and J lost 7, with 8 bases in between. The CDR3 covers 13 residues. Germline CDR1 SGHVS, CDR2 FQNEAQ. The CDR3 region is CASSLDRENEQFF. The CDR3 DNA follows: TGTGCCAGCAGCTTAGACAGGGAGAATGAGCAGTTCTTC.